Below are 23 T cell receptor beta chains sequenced from a single sample in a study of siplizumab effects on memory and regulatory T cells. Clones were read by immunoSEQ multiplex PCR, and TCRdb kept only the in-frame ones, dropping some. The sample contains 55,000 to 70,000 clones, about 92% of which appear only once. The sample consisted of CD8+ T cells sorted from blood. These receptors originate from a human donor in good health.

The chain employs TRBV30 and TRBJ2-5; 11 bases agree with TRBD1. The CDR3 totals 15 residues. J gave up 5 bases and V 4 bases, and 9 bases lay outside the gene matches. Germline lookup yields CDR1 GTSNPN and CDR2 SVGIG (reference sequence). The CDR3 nucleotides are TGTGCCTGGATTGGGATGGGACAGGGGGTCGAGACCCAGTACTTC. Residues: CAWIGMGQGVETQYF.

CDR3 residues: CASSPDPLGTEAFF. For the CDR3, the DNA is TGTGCCAGCAGCCCGGACCCCTTAGGGACTGAAGCTTTCTTT. The rearrangement joins TRBV9 to TRBJ1-1; D unclear. The CDR3 consists of 14 residues. CDR1 is SGDLS, CDR2 YYNGEE, per germline. Trimming removed 4 bases from V and 5 bases from J, with 15 bases in between.

This clone was seen just once. This sequence joins TRBV7-2 and TRBJ1-2; D unresolved. Trimming stripped 5 bases from V and 7 bases from J, with 14 bases between. Germline CDR1 and CDR2: SGHTA and FQGNSA. This CDR3 has 13 amino acids. The CDR3: CASSPGEVGGYTF. In nucleotides, the CDR3 is TGTGCCAGCAGCCCCGGGGAGGTCGGTGGCTACACCTTC.

The rearrangement uses TRBV20-1 and TRBJ2-5; no clear D. V lost 3 bases and J 2 bases, leaving 1 base between the germline ends. Germline values: CDR1 DFQATT, CDR2 SNEGSKA (reference sequence). This CDR3 has 10 amino acids. The DNA for the CDR3 is TGCAGTGCTAGGCAAGAGACCCAGTACTTC. Encoded protein: CSARQETQYF.

The chain employs TRBV2 and TRBJ2-5; TRBD2 matches 13 bases. CDR3 length: 15 amino acids. Per germline, CDR1 SNHLY and CDR2 FYNNEI. The junction had 5 bases not matched to a gene; V was cut back by 6 bases and J by 4 bases. CDR3: CASSGGLAGRETQYF. For the CDR3, the DNA is TGTGCCAGCAGCGGGGGACTAGCGGGGCGAGAGACCCAGTACTTC.

The V call is TRBV29-1, the J call TRBJ2-7; the D gene is possibly TRBD1 (5 bases). The CDR3 is 13 amino acids. Germline CDR1 reads SQVTM; CDR2 reads ANQGSEA. V lost 7 bases and J 2 bases, leaving 15 bases between the germline ends. The CDR3 spells CSARSTVTYEQYF. The CDR3 DNA reads TGCAGCGCCAGATCGACAGTGACCTACGAGCAGTACTTC.

This sequence joins TRBV6-5 and TRBJ1-1; weak D call: TRBD1 (5 bases). CDR3 size: 13 residues. Per the germline V gene, CDR1 is MNHEY and CDR2 is SVGAGI. Trimming removed 4 bases at V and 6 bases at J, with 12 bases between. CDR3 in amino acids: CASSSSAGPEAFF. In DNA, the CDR3 is TGTGCCAGCAGTTCCTCGGCAGGGCCTGAAGCTTTCTTT.

The chain recombines TRBV20-1 with TRBJ1-3, with no clear D. The ends were cut back, 5 bases at V and 3 bases at J, with 5 bases in the middle. From germline, CDR1 is DFQATT and CDR2 SNEGSKA (reference sequence). CDR3 length equals 11 residues. CDR3 loop: CSAPLGNTIYF. The CDR3 DNA is TGCAGTGCTCCCCTTGGAAACACCATATATTTT.

The genes are TRBV7-8 and TRBJ2-1; TRBD2 matches at 14 bases. Germline V lookup: CDR1 SGHVS, CDR2 FQNEAQ. This CDR3 is built from 18 residues. The junction had 5 bases not matched to a gene; V was cut back by 4 bases and J by 0 bases. The CDR3 loop is CASSSQGTSGGSYNEQFF. The CDR3 bases are TGTGCCAGCAGCTCTCAGGGGACTAGCGGGGGCTCCTACAATGAGCAGTTCTTC.

The chain combines TRBV7-3 with TRBJ2-3; the match to TRBD2 covers 7 bases. J gave up 4 bases and V 5 bases, and 12 bases lay outside the gene matches. CDR1 is SGHTA, CDR2 FQGTGA, per germline. CDR3 length: 16 residues. CDR3: CASSATGTAGADTQYF. The CDR3 coding sequence is TGTGCCAGCAGCGCAACCGGGACTGCGGGGGCAGATACGCAGTATTTT.

The chain uses TRBV29-1 and TRBJ2-7, with D perhaps TRBD1 (5 bases). Germline V gene lookup returns CDR1 SQVTM and CDR2 ANQGSEA. V shed 3 bases and J shed 3 bases, with 12 bases lying between them. The CDR3 is made up of 13 amino acids. CDR3 loop: CSVEPTGSYEQYF. The CDR3 nucleotides are TGCAGCGTTGAGCCCACAGGAAGCTACGAGCAGTACTTC.

The genes are TRBV5-1 and TRBJ2-7; D is unresolved. V was clipped by 1 base and J by 0 bases, with 11 bases between them. Germline V CDR1 and CDR2: SGHRS, YFSETQ. This CDR3 has 15 amino acids. The CDR3 region is CASSLRTSSSYEQYF. The CDR3 DNA reads as TGCGCCAGCAGCTTGAGAACCTCGAGCTCCTACGAGCAGTACTTC. Complete variable domain (other parts from reference TRBV5-1 and TRBJ2-7): KAGVTQTPRYLIKTRGQQVTLSCSPISGHRSVSWYQQTPGQGLQFLFEYFSETQRNKGNFPGRFSGRQFSNSRSEMNVSTLELGDSALYLCASSLRTSSSYEQYFGPGTRLTVT.

The CDR3 protein is CASSGDSYEQYF. The CDR3 coding sequence is TGTGCCAGCAGTGGGGACTCCTACGAGCAGTACTTC. The chain couples TRBV6-6 to TRBJ2-7; no definite D call. V dropped 5 bases and J dropped 0 bases, with 5 bases sitting between them. This CDR3 has 12 amino acids. The V gene's germline CDR1 is MNHNY and CDR2 SVGAGI (reference sequence).

V and J are TRBV9 and TRBJ2-2, with D tentatively TRBD1 or TRBD2 (6 bases each). V lost 4 bases and J lost 7, with 17 bases in between. CDR3 length: 15 amino acids. From germline, CDR1 is SGDLS and CDR2 YYNGEE. Here the CDR3 DNA reads TGTGCCAGCAGCACGCAAAGGGGGGACTTCGGGGAGCTGTTTTTT. This gives the protein CASSTQRGDFGELFF.

The chain recombines TRBV27 with TRBJ2-3; a possible D gene is TRBD2 (6 bases). This CDR3 has 15 residues. Trimming took off 1 base at V and 2 bases at J, with 10 bases between the two ends. Germline V gene sequence: CDR1 MNHEY, CDR2 SMNVEV (reference sequence). This CDR3 is CASSLLAGPTDTQYF. The CDR3 DNA is TGTGCCAGCAGTTTATTGGCGGGGCCCACAGATACGCAGTATTTT.

The chain carries TRBV7-9 and TRBJ2-1; D call uncertain. Germline assignment: CDR1 SEHNR and CDR2 FQNEAQ (reference sequence). Deletions cut 0 bases from V and 0 bases from J, with 3 bases between. The CDR3 covers 14 residues. CDR3 sequence: CASSLAVSYNEQFF. In nucleotides, the CDR3 is TGTGCCAGCAGCTTAGCGGTCTCCTACAATGAGCAGTTCTTC.

The V and J genes are TRBV4-3 and TRBJ2-1; D not resolved. This CDR3 comprises 16 residues. Per germline, CDR1 LGHNA and CDR2 YSLEER. The V and J ends lost 0 bases and 2 bases respectively, with 11 bases between them. As DNA, the CDR3 is TGCGCCAGCAGCCAAGATAGGGCTAACGCCTACAATGAGCAGTTCTTC. Amino acids: CASSQDRANAYNEQFF.

Details on this clone: A read error may account for a junction end that differs from germline. This chain links TRBV5-1 with TRBJ2-3, with 12 nucleotides matching TRBD2. Germline lookup yields CDR1 SGHRS and CDR2 YFSETQ. This CDR3 comprises 16 residues. The CDR3 DNA sequence: TGTGCCAGCAGTTGGGGACTAGCGGGTAGCACAGATACGCAGTATTTT. The encoded protein is CASSWGLAGSTDTQYF.

The CDR3 nucleotides are TGCGCCAGCAGCTTGGCAACTAGCGGGAGTTTACAGCAGTACTTC. Translating it yields CASSLATSGSLQQYF. This sequence joins TRBV5-1 and TRBJ2-7; TRBD2 aligns across 11 bases. The length of the CDR3 is 15 residues. Trimming cost V 0 bases and J 8 bases; bases outside gene matches: 7. Germline values: CDR1 SGHRS, CDR2 YFSETQ.

The rearrangement joins TRBV28 to TRBJ2-7; no clear D gene. Germline CDR1 reads MDHEN; CDR2 reads SYDVKM. Trimming took 1 base from V and 6 from J, leaving 13 bases between them. The CDR3 sequence is 14 residues long. As DNA, the CDR3 is TGTGCCAGCAGTTTATTCCGAGTTCGGGCCGAGCAGTACTTC. As protein: CASSLFRVRAEQYF.

The chain uses TRBV28 and TRBJ1-6; 10 bases fit TRBD1. The CDR3 is made up of 14 amino acids. Germline CDR1 reads MDHEN; CDR2 reads SYDVKM. After removal of 5 bases from V and 14 bases from J, the junction contained 9 bases not matched to a gene. CDR3 sequence: CASSQPGQGITLHF. The CDR3, as DNA: TGTGCCAGCAGTCAACCGGGACAGGGGATCACCCTCCACTTT.

The chain links TRBV4-1 to TRBJ2-3, with TRBD1 identical over 9 bases. The V gene end was trimmed by 5 bases and the J gene end by 4 bases; junction bases not matched to a gene: 10. The germline gives CDR1 MGHRA, CDR2 YSYEKL. This CDR3 spans 16 amino acids. The CDR3 loop reads CASSTGTGLSPDTQYF. The CDR3 coding sequence is TGCGCCAGCAGCACCGGGACAGGGCTTTCCCCAGATACGCAGTATTTT.

This clone was seen just once. The rearrangement links TRBV30 to TRBJ2-1, with TRBD2 as a possible D gene (5 bases). The V end was cut by 0 bases, the J end by 7 bases, with 10 bases between. Per germline, CDR1 GTSNPN and CDR2 SVGIG (reference sequence). This CDR3 is built from 13 residues. This CDR3 is CAWSVGTGNEQFF. The CDR3 DNA reads as TGTGCCTGGAGTGTAGGTACGGGAAATGAGCAGTTCTTC.